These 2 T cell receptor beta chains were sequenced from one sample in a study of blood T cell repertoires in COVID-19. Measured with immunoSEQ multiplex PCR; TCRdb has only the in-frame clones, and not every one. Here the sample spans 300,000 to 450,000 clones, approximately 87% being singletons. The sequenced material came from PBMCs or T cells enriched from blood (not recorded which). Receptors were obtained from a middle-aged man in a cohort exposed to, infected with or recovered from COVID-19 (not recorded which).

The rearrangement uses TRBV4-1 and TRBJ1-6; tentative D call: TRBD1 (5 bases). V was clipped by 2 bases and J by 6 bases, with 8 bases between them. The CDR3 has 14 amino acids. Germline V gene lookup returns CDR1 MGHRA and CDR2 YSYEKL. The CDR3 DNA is TGCGCCAGCAGCCAATCCGGGGGTAATTCACCCCTCCACTTT. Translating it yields CASSQSGGNSPLHF.

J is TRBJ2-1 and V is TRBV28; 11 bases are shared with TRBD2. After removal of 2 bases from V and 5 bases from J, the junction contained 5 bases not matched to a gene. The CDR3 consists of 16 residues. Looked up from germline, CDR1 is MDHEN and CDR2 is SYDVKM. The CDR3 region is CASSLGTSGINNEQFF. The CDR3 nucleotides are TGTGCCAGCAGTTTAGGGACTAGCGGAATAAACAATGAGCAGTTCTTC.